The entry below gives a single TCR beta chain sequence along with its context. This sample is drawn from a study of PD-L1 blockade in urothelial cancer. The wider study: About 85% of the roughly 29 patients were men whose urothelial cancer was bladder-origin. It was at 3 weeks (second dose) and 6 weeks after treatment start that blood was analyzed. A median blood sample held about 140,000 T cells and around 80,000 unique TCRs.

Germline V lookup: CDR1 KGHSH, CDR2 LQKENI. This CDR3 comprises 14 residues. Trimming left V 0 bases short and J 5 bases short, with 7 bases between. Clones were sequenced by immunoSEQ multiplex PCR, and TCRdb holds only the in-frame ones, with some missing. Seen here are around 56,000 clones, around 83% observed once, and the top ten hold 2.9%. V is TRBV18 and J is TRBJ1-4; D not resolved. The source of this sequence is a man aged 45-60 years with urothelial cancer. Source: PBMCs, taken around atezolizumab (anti-PD-L1) treatment. The CDR3 here is CASSPPGRNEKLFF. The CDR3 DNA reads TGTGCCAGCTCACCACCAGGGAGAAATGAAAAACTGTTTTTT. The complete variable domain, with remaining parts taken from reference TRBV18 and TRBJ1-4, reads NAGVMQNPRHLVRRRGQEARLRCSPMKGHSHVYWYRQLPEEGLKFMVYLQKENIIDESGMPKERFSAEFPKEGPSILRIQQVVRGDSAAYFCASSPPGRNEKLFFGSGTQLSVL.